This T cell receptor beta chain originates from a study of T cells in Graves' hyperthyroidism and ophthalmopathy (dated by TCRdb to the late 2010s). With respect to the entire study: Peripheral blood was collected at initial diagnosis, before any treatment. A discovery cohort of about a hundred patients, roughly 43 with Graves' ophthalmopathy and more than 55 with stable Graves' hyperthyroidism, was used to find distinguishing TCR V-J signatures. Whether ophthalmopathy could be predicted prospectively was tested in an independent validation cohort made up of roughly 19 hyperthyroidism patients plus 17 patients who later progressed to ophthalmopathy. The 75 to 100 discovery patients were randomly split 7:3 into training and test sets. In six Graves' hyperthyroidism patients, the study also compared T-cell repertoires from thyroid tissue with T-cell repertoires from blood. After blood sampling, hyperthyroidism patients were treated with methimazole at a starting dose of 30 mg daily, and ophthalmopathy patients were treated with high-dose intravenous methylprednisolone. TCR Vbeta CDR3 sequencing of 120 to 150 peripheral blood samples (over 40 ophthalmopathy, 75 to 80 hyperthyroidism and some 17 progressor patients) is reported in the paper. Beyond this particular receptor, the publication reports: In validation, the model predicted progression to ophthalmopathy with 60% to 71% sensitivity and 72% to 85% specificity, a median of roughly seven months before onset. Most expanded thyroid clonotypes (frequency above 0.001) were also detected in blood, a finding suggesting that blood repertoires may reflect thyroid immune responses. Sample size was not statistically predetermined, and blinding of investigators to group allocation was not performed. A model built on a 13 V-J signature distinguished ophthalmopathy from stable hyperthyroidism, reaching roughly 88% sensitivity and around 81% specificity in cross-validation and 80%/75% in testing.

TCR beta CDR3 regions were amplified from RNA transcripts. The TCR CDR3 was subjected to a first round of RT-PCR using the HTBI primer set and the Qiagen OneStep RT-PCR kit. The libraries were constructed in a second round of multiplex PCR and then size-selected and purified. Sequencing of the libraries was done on an Illumina HiSeq2000 using paired-end 100 bp reads. The published analysis was carried out like this. SOAPnuke was used to process the raw data, throwing out any read that contained adapters or uncalled bases, had a mean Phred below 15, or lacked an exact constant-primer or identifier match. High-quality paired reads were merged with COPE v1.2.5, and unique nucleotide sequences were defined as clonotypes. Clonotypes were aligned to IMGT TRBV, TRBD and TRBJ reference segments using MiTCR v1.1. The analysis included only V-J combinations with a frequency above 0.0001, which together covered approximately 99% of the repertoires. A TCS score was defined as the ratio between F50 (clonal expansion) and ExV (chaos), using BLOSUM62-based TCRdist between CDR3 peptides within each V-J. Welch's t-statistics and random forest reduced just over 500 V-J features to 10 to 15, which were used in a naive Bayes classifier (R e1071). TCRdb reanalyzed the raw reads on its own, using fastp at Q25 for trimming and MiXCR for clone calling, and kept in-frame beta chains. Each record represents a unique CDR3 protein, reported with the most common genes and DNA among its rows. These V and J calls are TCRdb output, not the study's own analysis. This sample gives some 740,000 distinct CDR3 sequences in total; around 15% of them show up just once. The top ten constitute about 10% of the sample.

A patient counted as having stable Graves' hyperthyroidism if no progression to ophthalmopathy occurred over 18 months of follow-up. Hyperthyroidism patients were newly diagnosed, had a disease duration of under 2 months, and were aged 18 to 65 years. The study excluded patients with uncontrolled infections, other autoimmune diseases, pregnancy or lactation. Diagnoses were established on the basis of clinical symptoms, serum thyroxine and TRAb, thyroid ultrasound, and orbital computed tomography. PBMCs were isolated from 10 ml of fresh peripheral blood by Ficoll-Paque density gradient centrifugation. Total RNA was extracted with Trizol reagent, and quality was checked on an Agilent 2100 Bioanalyzer. Of note for this clonotype: Its antigen is currently not known. Qualities for individual bases were not recorded, and no much larger clone is one base off.

V trim: 4 bases; J trim: 8 bases; unmatched bases: 12. The CDR3 goes from the cysteine to the phenylalanine over 16 residues. Only the CDR3 part of the read is kept: 48 bases, read in frame from the first base. The germline V gene (reference sequence) supplies CDR1 SEHNR and CDR2 FQNEAQ. This receptor was obtained from a woman under 30 with Graves' hyperthyroidism. The chain uses TRBV7-9 and TRBJ2-1, with 9 central nucleotides matching TRBD1. The specimen was blood. The nucleotide sequence reads as follows: TGTGCCAGCAGCTATGACCGGGACAGGGACATGGATGAGCAGTTCTTC. Translated, this gives CASSYDRDRDMDEQFF.